Ten or more counts support the clone carrying this TCR beta chain. The target antigen is unknown. Germline V lookup: CDR1 DFQATT, CDR2 SNEGSKA (reference sequence). J gave up 0 bases and V 3 bases, and 8 bases lay outside the gene matches. The CDR3 loop spans 16 amino acids. TCRdb reanalysed the 5' RACE reads using MiXCR and keeps one entry per CDR3 protein. This sample has around 230,000 distinct CDR3 sequences, with 7% to 10% found just once. This record belongs to a study of CD8 T cells in ankylosing spondylitis. Study-level results: Disease-linked clones displayed a CD8+ phenotype and appeared relatively rarely in peripheral blood. Reportedly, matched ankylosing spondylitis synovial fluid was significantly enriched for disease-linked clones.

The receptor comes from a female donor with ankylosing spondylitis or in good health (not recorded which). The genes are TRBV20-1 and TRBJ1-5, with 7 bases identical to TRBD1. Material for sequencing was blood, either unsorted or a sorted T cell fraction (not recorded which). CDR3: CSARGEQGNSNQPQHF. The CDR3 region has the DNA TGCAGTGCTAGGGGGGAACAGGGGAATAGCAATCAGCCCCAGCATTTT.